This T cell receptor beta chain comes out of a study of identical twins. This CDR3 spans 18 amino acids. Germline trimming cut 1 base from V and 3 bases from J; bases unmatched to any gene: 15. Germline loops: CDR1 KGHSH, CDR2 LQKENI. TCRdb reanalysed the 5' RACE reads using MiXCR and keeps one entry per CDR3 protein. The sample shows 1,800,000 or so distinct CDR3 sequences, less than 35% of them seen only once. This clonotype occurred a few times. This clonotype was sampled from a newborn girl in good health. Material for sequencing was cord blood. This chain connects TRBV18 to TRBJ2-7; 7 bases fit TRBD1. CDR3 in DNA: TGTGCCAGCTCACCACTTGTCACCCGACCCGGGACAGTCTACGAGCAGTACTTC. This translates into CASSPLVTRPGTVYEQYF.